Each of the 12 T cell receptor beta chains below was sequenced from the same sample in a study of Graves' ophthalmopathy and Graves' hyperthyroidism. The authors amplified TCR beta CDR3 regions from RNA transcripts. RT-PCR with HTBI primers came first, then second-round multiplex PCR. One entry per CDR3 protein results from TCRdb running MiXCR on the multiplex PCR reads. The profile shows over 650,000 distinct CDR3 sequences, just over 40% of them singletons. Sequencing was done on a sample of peripheral blood. Receptors originate from an adult man with Graves' ophthalmopathy.

This sequence joins TRBV7-3 and TRBJ2-5; perhaps D is TRBD1 or TRBD2 (5 bases each). Trimming removed 6 bases at V and 0 bases at J, with 14 bases between. The CDR3 spans 15 residues. Per germline, CDR1 SGHTA and CDR2 FQGTGA. This chain's CDR3 is CASRPPGAYQETQYF. DNA of the CDR3: TGTGCCAGCAGACCCCCCGGGGCGTACCAAGAGACCCAGTACTTC.

In its sample, this clonotype was seen many times. The chain links TRBV9 to TRBJ1-2; D is ambiguous. The germline V gene has CDR1 SGDLS and CDR2 YYNGEE. V dropped 3 bases and J dropped 5 bases, with 11 bases sitting between them. The CDR3 contains 13 residues. The CDR3 spells CASSESWRYGYTF. CDR3 coding DNA: TGTGCCAGCAGCGAGTCCTGGCGGTATGGCTACACCTTC.

Regarding this clonotype: Possible read error: a much larger clone is one base away. The J gene is TRBJ2-7, the V gene TRBV4-3, with 15 bases matching TRBD2. The CDR3 runs 17 residues. With V trimmed by 1 base and J by 7 bases, 8 bases remained unmatched. Germline-derived CDR1 and CDR2 are LGHNA and YSLEER. CDR3 bases: TGCGCCAGCAGCCAAGTCGGGACTAGCGGGAGGTTAGGGGAGCAGTACTTC. Residues: CASSQVGTSGRLGEQYF.

This sequence joins TRBV7-6 and TRBJ2-7, with 8 bases identical to TRBD2. Germline trimming cut 5 bases from V and 4 bases from J; bases unmatched to any gene: 13. Germline V gene lookup returns CDR1 SGHVS and CDR2 FNYEAQ. CDR3 length: 16 residues. The CDR3 sequence: CASSPTRGGPTYEQYF. DNA of the CDR3: TGTGCCAGCAGCCCTACACGCGGGGGGCCCACTTACGAGCAGTACTTC.

This clonotype was seen more than once but under ten times. A clone one base away is much larger, so this may be a read error. The genes are TRBV6-6 and TRBJ2-2; 7 nucleotides line up with TRBD1. Germline lookup yields CDR1 MNHNY and CDR2 SVGAGI (reference sequence). This CDR3 has 14 residues. CDR3 protein: CANSDQGDTGELFF. The CDR3, as DNA: TGTGCCAACAGTGATCAGGGGGACACCGGGGAGCTGTTTTTT.

Concerning this clonotype: This CDR3 fails to terminate in the conserved phenylalanine or tryptophan, so it likely reflects a read error. The limits of the CDR3 on the DNA are not certain, so only TCRdb's listed CDR3 is given. The V call is TRBV7-9, the J call TRBJ2-6; the D call TRBD1 from the table was never checked on the DNA. The CDR3 is 10 amino acids long, termini counted. The germline gives CDR1 SEHNR, CDR2 FQNEAQ (reference sequence). The chain's CDR3 is CASSFPGQGI.

In this sample, this clonotype turned up once. The gene calls are TRBV29-1 and TRBJ2-7; D is perhaps TRBD2 (5 bases). CDR1 is SQVTM, CDR2 ANQGSEA, per germline. V dropped 4 bases and J dropped 5 bases, with 12 bases sitting between them. This CDR3 is built from 12 residues. The CDR3 DNA follows: TGCAGCGTTGGAGGGAAACGTCACGAGCAGTACTTC. Protein sequence: CSVGGKRHEQYF.

This sequence joins TRBV6-5 and TRBJ1-6, with 7 bases that match TRBD1. There are 15 residues in the CDR3. The trim removed 6 bases at V and 10 bases at J, leaving 12 bases unmatched. Germline V gene data show CDR1 as MNHEY and CDR2 as SVGAGI. The CDR3 nucleotides are TGTGCCAGCAGCCAGGAAGGGGGCGCGTGGTCACCCCTCCACTTT. Protein sequence: CASSQEGGAWSPLHF.

The chain joins TRBV7-9 to TRBJ2-5; weak D call: TRBD1 (6 bases). Trimming removed 5 bases at V and 4 bases at J, with 14 bases between. The CDR3 totals 14 residues. CDR1 and CDR2 (germline): SEHNR, FQNEAQ (reference sequence). The CDR3 bases are TGTGCCAGCAGCACCTGGACAGCCGGAGAGACCCAGTACTTC. It yields the protein CASSTWTAGETQYF. The whole variable domain, filled in from reference TRBV7-9 and TRBJ2-5, reads DTGVSQNPRHKITKRGQNVTFRCDPISEHNRLYWYRQTLGQGPEFLTYFQNEAQLEKSRLLSDRFSAERPKGSFSTLEIQRTEQGDSAMYLCASSTWTAGETQYFGPGTRLLVL.

This clonotype was seen repeatedly, ten times or more. This chain links TRBV7-8 with TRBJ2-7; D may be TRBD2 (6 bases). V was trimmed by 5 bases and J by 4 bases, leaving 18 bases between them. This CDR3 contains 15 residues. Germline loops: CDR1 SGHVS, CDR2 FQNEAQ. The DNA of the CDR3 is TGTGCCAGCAGCGGAATGGTGGGTGGAGGGTACGAGCAGTACTTC. Translated: CASSGMVGGGYEQYF. The complete variable domain, with remaining parts taken from reference TRBV7-8 and TRBJ2-7, reads GAGVSQSPRYKVAKRGQDVALRCDPISGHVSLFWYQQALGQGPEFLTYFQNEAQLDKSGLPSDRFFAERPEGSVSTLKIQRTQQEDSAVYLCASSGMVGGGYEQYFGPGTRLTVT.

The genes are TRBV11-3 and TRBJ2-5; D unclear. Germline V gives CDR1 SGHNT, CDR2 YENEEA. The V end was cut by 5 bases, the J end by 2 bases, with 12 bases between. The CDR3 runs to 14 residues. The DNA for the CDR3 is TGTGCCAGCAGCCCCAAGGGTAGACAAGAGACCCAGTACTTC. Translating gives CASSPKGRQETQYF.

This rearrangement joins TRBV6-4 to TRBJ1-1; 7 nucleotides align to TRBD1. Germline assignment: CDR1 MRHNA and CDR2 SNTAGT. V shed 6 bases and J 1 base; nucleotides not matched to a gene: 11. The CDR3 extends over 16 amino acids. CDR3 sequence (DNA): TGTGCCAGCAGAAAGGACAGGCGAGCTTGGAACACTGAAGCTTTCTTT. Translating gives CASRKDRRAWNTEAFF.